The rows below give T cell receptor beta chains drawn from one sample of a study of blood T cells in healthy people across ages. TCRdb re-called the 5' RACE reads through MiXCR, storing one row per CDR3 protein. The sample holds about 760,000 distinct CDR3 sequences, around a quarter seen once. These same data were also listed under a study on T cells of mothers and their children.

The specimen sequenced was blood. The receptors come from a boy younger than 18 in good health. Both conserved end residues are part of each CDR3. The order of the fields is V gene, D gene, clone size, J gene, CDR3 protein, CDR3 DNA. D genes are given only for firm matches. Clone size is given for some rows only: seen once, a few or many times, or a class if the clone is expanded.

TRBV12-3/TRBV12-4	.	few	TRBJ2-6	CASSHGTGANVLTF	TGTGCCAGCAGTCACGGGACCGGGGCCAACGTCCTGACTTTC
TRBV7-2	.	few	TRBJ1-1	CASSLGTSLNTEAFF	TGTGCCAGCAGCTTAGGAACTTCCCTGAACACTGAAGCTTTCTTT
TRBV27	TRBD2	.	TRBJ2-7	CASSSVAGEGLNEQYF	TGTGCCAGCAGTTCGGTAGCGGGAGAGGGTCTGAACGAGCAGTACTTC
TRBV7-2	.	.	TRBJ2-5	CASSGGPGETQYF	TGTGCCAGCAGCGGGGGGCCCGGGGAGACCCAGTACTTC
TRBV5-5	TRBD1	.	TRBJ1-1	CASSLQGAAEAFF	TGTGCCAGCAGCCTCCAGGGGGCGGCTGAAGCTTTCTTT
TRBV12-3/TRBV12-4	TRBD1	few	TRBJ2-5	CASRRDRGAQETQYF	TGTGCCAGCAGAAGAGACAGGGGAGCCCAAGAGACCCAGTACTTC
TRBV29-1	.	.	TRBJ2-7	CSVEDSAGSYEQYF	TGCAGCGTTGAAGATTCTGCCGGCTCCTACGAGCAGTACTTC
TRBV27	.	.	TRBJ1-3	CASSLRGYGNTIYF	TGTGCCAGCAGTTTAAGGGGGTATGGAAACACCATATATTTT
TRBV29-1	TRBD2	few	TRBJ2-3	CSVEGTRGADTQYF	TGCAGCGTTGAGGGGACTAGGGGCGCAGATACGCAGTATTTT
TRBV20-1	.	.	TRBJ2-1	CSAGDISYNEQFF	TGCAGTGCTGGGGACATCTCCTACAATGAGCAGTTCTTC
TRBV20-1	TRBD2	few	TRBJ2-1	CSAYSGGYNEQFF	TGCAGTGCCTATAGCGGGGGATACAATGAGCAGTTCTTC
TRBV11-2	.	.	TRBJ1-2	CASSLDIGGQYGYTF	TGTGCCAGCAGCTTAGATATAGGCGGGCAATATGGCTACACCTTC
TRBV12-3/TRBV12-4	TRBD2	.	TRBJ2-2	CASSPHPGLAGGPATGELFF	TGTGCCAGCAGTCCCCATCCGGGACTAGCGGGAGGGCCCGCCACCGGGGAGCTGTTTTTT
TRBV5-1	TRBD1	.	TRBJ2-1	CASSFRGTGFSNEQFF	TGCGCCAGCAGCTTCCGTGGGACAGGGTTTTCGAATGAGCAGTTCTTC
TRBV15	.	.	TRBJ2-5	CATSRDSPTGNYQETQYF	TGCGCCACCAGCAGAGATTCCCCCACGGGAAACTACCAAGAGACCCAGTACTTC
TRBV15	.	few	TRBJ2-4	CATSRDTWGGKNIQYF	TGTGCCACCAGCAGAGATACCTGGGGCGGAAAAAACATTCAGTACTTC
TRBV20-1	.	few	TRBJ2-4	CSAVSQLAKNIQYF	TGCAGTGCGGTTAGCCAACTAGCCAAAAACATTCAGTACTTC
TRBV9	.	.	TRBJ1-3	CASSVATSGNTIYF	TGTGCCAGCAGCGTAGCGACAAGTGGAAACACCATATATTTT
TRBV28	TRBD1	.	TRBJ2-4	CASRGEQGADIQYF	TGTGCCAGCAGAGGGGAGCAGGGGGCGGACATTCAGTACTTC
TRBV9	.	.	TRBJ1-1	CASSPHDMSTEAFF	TGTGCCAGCAGCCCCCACGACATGAGCACTGAAGCTTTCTTT
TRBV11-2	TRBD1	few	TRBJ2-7	CASSFGQGRYEQYF	TGTGCCAGCAGCTTTGGACAGGGGCGGTACGAGCAGTACTTC
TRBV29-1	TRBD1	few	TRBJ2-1	CSALTGDNSNEQFF	TGCAGCGCCCTGACAGGGGATAATAGCAATGAGCAGTTCTTC
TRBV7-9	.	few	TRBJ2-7	CASTFGYEQYF	TGTGCCAGCACCTTCGGGTACGAGCAGTACTTC
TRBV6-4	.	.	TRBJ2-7	CASSDKDSPYEQYF	TGTGCCAGCAGTGACAAGGACAGCCCCTACGAGCAGTACTTC